These 16 T cell receptor beta chains share one sample of origin, sequenced in a study of human T cells and chemical hapten exposure. Noted time point: patch test 2, 6 weeks after DPC sensitization. Treatment denoted: therapeutic diphenylcyclopropenone sensitization with weekly scalp DPC. TCRdb re-analysed the RACE reads in MiXCR, keeping a single row per CDR3 protein. In the table there are about 380,000 distinct CDR3 sequences, 6% to 7% of which are singletons. The source material was whole blood, sampled in connection with sensitization to the hapten diphenylcyclopropenone (DPC). These receptors were taken from a young woman with alopecia areata. Some clones in this sample may be carry-over from other donors' samples.

The sample holds many counts of this clonotype. V is TRBV6-2 or TRBV6-3 and J is TRBJ2-7; no reliable D call. V shed 6 bases and J shed 2 bases, with 17 bases lying between them. The CDR3 contains 15 residues. CDR1 and CDR2 (germline): MNHEY, SVGEGT. The CDR3 DNA reads as TGTGCCAGCAGCCAACCCCCCGGTTTTCCCTACGAGCAGTACTTC. It specifies CASSQPPGFPYEQYF.

This clonotype was observed at least ten times. This chain links TRBV20-1 with TRBJ2-3, with D hard to call. CDR3 length equals 18 residues. The germline V and J ends were trimmed by 0 bases and 4 bases, with 23 bases remaining between them. Germline assignment: CDR1 DFQATT and CDR2 SNEGSKA (reference sequence). CDR3 sequence: CSARDPRTATHRSDTQYF. The CDR3 DNA reads as TGCAGTGCTAGAGACCCCCGAACGGCTACCCATCGCTCAGATACGCAGTATTTT.

V and J are TRBV5-1 and TRBJ1-2; D gene unclear. In germline, CDR1 is SGHRS, CDR2 YFSETQ. CDR3 length: 14 residues. V was pared by 1 base and J by 0 bases, with 7 bases between. The CDR3, as DNA: TGCGCCAGCAGCTTGAATGGGGCTAACTATGGCTACACCTTC. Translated: CASSLNGANYGYTF.

In this sample, this clonotype turned up a few times. The J gene is TRBJ2-1, the V gene TRBV9, with 13 bases matching TRBD2. This CDR3 has 19 residues. The V gene's germline CDR1 is SGDLS and CDR2 YYNGEE. V shed 0 bases and J 3 bases; nucleotides not matched to a gene: 9. The CDR3 sequence is CASSVGRTSGGANYNEQFF. The DNA of the CDR3 is TGTGCCAGCAGCGTAGGAAGAACTAGCGGGGGGGCAAACTACAATGAGCAGTTCTTC.

The chain combines TRBV7-2 with TRBJ2-5; no firm D call. Trimming took off 2 bases at V and 1 base at J, with 11 bases between the two ends. The CDR3 extends over 15 amino acids. Germline CDR1 reads SGHTA; CDR2 reads FQGNSA. CDR3: CASSLMSHLQETQYF. The CDR3 nucleotides are TGTGCCAGCAGCTTAATGAGTCACCTCCAAGAGACCCAGTACTTC.

V gene TRBV7-9 combines with J gene TRBJ1-6; D uncertain. The V end was cut by 2 bases, the J end by 5 bases, with 16 bases between. The CDR3 consists of 17 residues. Per the germline V gene, CDR1 is SEHNR and CDR2 is FQNEAQ (reference sequence). The CDR3 sequence: CASSLSSGVRNNSPLHF. Written as DNA, the CDR3 is TGTGCCAGCAGCTTAAGTAGCGGGGTACGAAATAATTCACCCCTCCACTTT. The full variable domain, completed using reference TRBV7-9 and TRBJ1-6, is DTGVSQNPRHKITKRGQNVTFRCDPISEHNRLYWYRQTLGQGPEFLTYFQNEAQLEKSRLLSDRFSAERPKGSFSTLEIQRTEQGDSAMYLCASSLSSGVRNNSPLHFGNGTRLTVT.

This clonotype appeared a few times. The rearrangement uses TRBV21-1 and TRBJ2-3; TRBD1, the table's D call, was not compared with the DNA. TRBV21-1 is reported as a pseudogene. This CDR3 comprises 16 residues. CDR3 nucleotide sequence: TGTGCCAGCAGCAAACGGGATGGGGGGGGCACAGATACGCAGTATTTT. Its protein is CASSKRDGGGTDTQYF.

In this sample, this clonotype turned up a few times. V and J are TRBV3-1 and TRBJ2-1, with D maybe TRBD2 (6 bases). CDR1 is LGHDT and CDR2 is YNNKEL in the germline V gene (reference sequence). The CDR3 has 16 residues. V lost 0 bases to trimming and J lost 4 bases, with 13 bases between them. This CDR3 reads CASSQDLTSSYNEQFF. The DNA for the CDR3 is TGTGCCAGCAGCCAAGATTTGACTAGTTCTTACAATGAGCAGTTCTTC.

In this sample, this clonotype turned up a few times. The chain uses TRBV5-1 and TRBJ1-4; no reliable D call. This CDR3 is 15 amino acids long. V lost 4 bases and J lost 5, with 15 bases in between. The germline V gene encodes CDR1 SGHRS and CDR2 YFSETQ. CDR3 amino acids: CASSRNDGRNEKLFF. CDR3 bases: TGCGCCAGCAGCCGTAACGATGGACGGAATGAAAAACTGTTTTTT.

This clonotype was detected a few times. This chain links TRBV2 with TRBJ2-3, with 8 bases that match TRBD2. V dropped 7 bases and J dropped 6; count of bases not matched to a gene: 15. CDR3 length: 16 residues. Germline assignment: CDR1 SNHLY and CDR2 FYNNEI. The CDR3 protein is CASTVEGAGVSDTQYF. DNA of the CDR3: TGTGCCAGCACGGTCGAGGGAGCGGGGGTTTCGGATACGCAGTATTTT.

This clonotype was counted many times. V is TRBV29-1 and J is TRBJ1-2, with 9 bases matching TRBD1. This CDR3 spans 17 amino acids. CDR1 is SQVTM and CDR2 is ANQGSEA in the germline V gene. V dropped 6 bases and J dropped 4; count of bases not matched to a gene: 18. The chain's CDR3 is CSVNTYPGQGKAYGYTF. The CDR3, as DNA: TGCAGCGTGAATACTTATCCGGGACAGGGAAAGGCCTATGGCTACACCTTC. The whole variable domain, filled in from reference TRBV29-1 and TRBJ1-2, reads SAVISQKPSRDICQRGTSLTIQCQVDSQVTMMFWYRQQPGQSLTLIATANQGSEATYESGFVIDKFPISRPNLTFSTLTVSNMSPEDSSIYLCSVNTYPGQGKAYGYTFGSGTRLTVV.

This clonotype was seen ten or more times. The chain couples TRBV7-2 to TRBJ2-4; tentatively, D is TRBD1 or TRBD2 (5 bases each). With 1 base removed from V and 8 bases from J, the gap between germline ends came to 15 bases. This CDR3 is 15 amino acids long. Germline-derived CDR1 and CDR2 are SGHTA and FQGNSA. The CDR3 nucleotides read TGTGCCAGCAGCTTAGTAGGTGTCCAGGGACACATTCAGTACTTC. Residues: CASSLVGVQGHIQYF.

The chain carries TRBV6-1 and TRBJ1-1, with D maybe TRBD1 (5 bases). CDR1 and CDR2 (germline): MNHNS, SASEGT. Trimming removed 6 bases from V and 4 bases from J, with 12 bases in between. This CDR3 spans 13 amino acids. CDR3 region: CASRVGTGTEAFF. CDR3 sequence (DNA): TGTGCCAGCAGGGTAGGGACTGGCACTGAAGCTTTCTTT.

This clonotype was observed a few times. The V and J genes are TRBV6-5 and TRBJ1-3; no clear D. Trimming left V 8 bases short and J 2 bases short, with 13 bases between. Per the germline V gene, CDR1 is MNHEY and CDR2 is SVGAGI. This CDR3 is built from 14 residues. The CDR3 region is CASHGGRAGNTIYF. CDR3 DNA sequence: TGTGCCAGCCACGGAGGGCGTGCTGGAAACACCATATATTTT.

The table lists this clonotype with many counts. The chain recombines TRBV6-5 with TRBJ1-1, with 8 bases fitting TRBD1. The V and J ends lost 2 bases and 4 bases, in that order; junction bases with no gene match: 3. Germline-derived CDR1 and CDR2 are MNHEY and SVGAGI. The CDR3 covers 14 residues. The CDR3 spells CASSYPGQGTEAFF. CDR3 DNA: TGTGCCAGCAGTTACCCCGGACAGGGCACTGAAGCTTTCTTT.

This clonotype has just a few counts. The chain has TRBV11-2 and TRBJ2-6; TRBD2 is a possible D gene (5 bases). In germline, CDR1 is SGHAT, CDR2 FQNNGV. CDR3 length: 15 residues. V gave up 5 bases and J gave up 2 bases, with 10 bases separating them. Here the CDR3 reads CASSPFGAGANVLTF. The CDR3 DNA follows: TGTGCCAGCAGCCCATTCGGGGCTGGGGCCAACGTCCTGACTTTC.